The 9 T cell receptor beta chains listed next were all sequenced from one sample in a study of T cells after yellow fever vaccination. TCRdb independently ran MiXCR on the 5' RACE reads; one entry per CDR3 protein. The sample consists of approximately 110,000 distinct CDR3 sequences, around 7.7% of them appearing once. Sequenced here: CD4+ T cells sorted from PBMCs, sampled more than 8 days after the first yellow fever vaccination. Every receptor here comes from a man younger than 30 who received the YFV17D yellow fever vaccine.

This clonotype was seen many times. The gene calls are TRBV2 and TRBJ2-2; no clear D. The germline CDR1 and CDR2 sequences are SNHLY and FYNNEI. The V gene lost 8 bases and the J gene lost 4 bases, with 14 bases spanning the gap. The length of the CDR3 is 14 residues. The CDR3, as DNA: TGTGCCAGCGTCAACGAGCAGACCACCGGGGAGCTGTTTTTT. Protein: CASVNEQTTGELFF.

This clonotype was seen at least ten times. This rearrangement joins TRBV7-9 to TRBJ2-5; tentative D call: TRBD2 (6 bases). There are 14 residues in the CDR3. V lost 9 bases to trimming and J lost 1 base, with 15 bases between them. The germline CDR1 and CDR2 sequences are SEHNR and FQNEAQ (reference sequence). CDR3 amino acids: CASQLRDSQETQYF. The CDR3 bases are TGTGCCAGTCAACTCCGGGACTCCCAAGAGACCCAGTACTTC.

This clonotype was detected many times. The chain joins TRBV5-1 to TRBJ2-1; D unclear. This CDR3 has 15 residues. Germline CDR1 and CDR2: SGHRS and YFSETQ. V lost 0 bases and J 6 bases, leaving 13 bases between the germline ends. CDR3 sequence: CASSLEVLTANEQFF. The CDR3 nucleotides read TGCGCCAGCAGCTTGGAGGTATTGACGGCCAATGAGCAGTTCTTC.

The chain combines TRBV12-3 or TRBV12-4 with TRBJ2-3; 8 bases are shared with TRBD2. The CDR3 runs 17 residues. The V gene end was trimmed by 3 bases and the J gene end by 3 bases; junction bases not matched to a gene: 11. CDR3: CASSFYGGAIRTDTQYF. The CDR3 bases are TGTGCCAGCAGTTTTTACGGGGGGGCCATAAGAACAGATACGCAGTATTTT.

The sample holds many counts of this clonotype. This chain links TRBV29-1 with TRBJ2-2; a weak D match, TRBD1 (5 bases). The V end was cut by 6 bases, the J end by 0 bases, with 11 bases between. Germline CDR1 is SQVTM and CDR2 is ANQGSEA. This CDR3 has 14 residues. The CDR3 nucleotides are TGCAGCGTATATGACAGATCGAACACCGGGGAGCTGTTTTTT. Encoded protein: CSVYDRSNTGELFF.

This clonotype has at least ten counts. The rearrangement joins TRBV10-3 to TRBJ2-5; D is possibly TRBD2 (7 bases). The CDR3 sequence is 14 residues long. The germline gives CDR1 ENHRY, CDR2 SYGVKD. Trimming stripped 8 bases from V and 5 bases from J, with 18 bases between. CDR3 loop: CAIRERGAVETQYF. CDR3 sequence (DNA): TGTGCCATCCGCGAACGGGGGGCCGTGGAGACCCAGTACTTC.

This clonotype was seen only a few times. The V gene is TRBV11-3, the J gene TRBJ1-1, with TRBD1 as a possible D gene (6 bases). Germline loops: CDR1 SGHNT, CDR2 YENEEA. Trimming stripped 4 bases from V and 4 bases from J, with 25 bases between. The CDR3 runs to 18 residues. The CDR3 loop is CASSSPQGETHGSTEAFF. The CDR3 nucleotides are TGTGCCAGCAGCTCGCCACAGGGAGAGACCCATGGGAGCACTGAAGCTTTCTTT.

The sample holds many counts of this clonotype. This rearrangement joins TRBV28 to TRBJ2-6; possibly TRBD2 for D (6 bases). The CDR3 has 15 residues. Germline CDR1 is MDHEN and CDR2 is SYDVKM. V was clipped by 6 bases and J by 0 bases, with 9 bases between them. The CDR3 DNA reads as TGTGCCAGCAGCCTCGGGAGCTCTGGGGCCAACGTCCTGACTTTC. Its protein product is CASSLGSSGANVLTF.

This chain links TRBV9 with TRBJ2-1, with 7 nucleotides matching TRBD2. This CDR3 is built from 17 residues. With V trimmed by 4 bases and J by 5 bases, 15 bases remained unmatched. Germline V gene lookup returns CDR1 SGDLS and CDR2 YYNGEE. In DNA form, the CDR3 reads TGTGCCAGCAGCTCCCACCCAACCCCCGGGACTAACAATGAGCAGTTCTTC. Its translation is CASSSHPTPGTNNEQFF.